Below are 9 T cell receptor beta chains sequenced from a single sample in a study of cytomegalovirus exposure and HLA in healthy donors. The PCR contained 60 Vbeta and 13 Jbeta primers. Assay used: immunoSEQ multiplex PCR; TCRdb lists only in-frame clones, some missing. The sample holds roughly 120,000 clones; around three quarters are singletons and the top ten take 1.5% to 2.5%. Sequenced material: PBMCs. Receptors were obtained from a man aged 18 to 35 in good health and CMV-seronegative.

The count of this clone is one. The chain recombines TRBV7-8 with TRBJ1-6; 8 positions agree with TRBD1. V lost 2 bases to trimming and J lost 0 bases; unmatched junction nucleotides: 6. The CDR3 contains 18 residues. Germline V gives CDR1 SGHVS, CDR2 FQNEAQ. For the CDR3, the DNA is TGTGCCAGCAGCTTATGGACAGGGCTGAGCTCCTATAATTCACCCCTCCACTTT. The encoded protein is CASSLWTGLSSYNSPLHF.

In its sample, this clone was seen a few times. This rearrangement joins TRBV27 to TRBJ2-7; D gene ambiguous. The CDR3 contains 14 residues. Trimming left V 5 bases short and J 3 bases short, with 14 bases between. Germline-derived CDR1 and CDR2 are MNHEY and SMNVEV (reference sequence). DNA for the CDR3: TGTGCCAGCAGTCCCTCCATGCGAGTCTACGAGCAGTACTTC. Amino acid sequence: CASSPSMRVYEQYF.

The count of this clone is one. This rearrangement joins TRBV19 to TRBJ1-1; the match to TRBD1 covers 10 bases. Per germline, CDR1 LNHDA and CDR2 SQIVND (reference sequence). V shed 1 base, J shed 7 bases, and the junction held 15 bases outside the gene matches. The CDR3 covers 18 residues. The CDR3 DNA reads as TGTGCCAGTAGTATAGCCTGGTACGGACAGGGGGGGAACCGTGAAGCTTTCTTT. This gives the protein CASSIAWYGQGGNREAFF. Full variable domain (missing parts from reference TRBV19 and TRBJ1-1): DGGITQSPKYLFRKEGQNVTLSCEQNLNHDAMYWYRQDPGQGLRLIYYSQIVNDFQKGDIAEGYSVSREKKESFPLTVTSAQKNPTAFYLCASSIAWYGQGGNREAFFGQGTRLTVV.

V and J are TRBV27 and TRBJ2-1; D perhaps matches TRBD2 (5 bases). V was shortened by 6 bases and J by 3 bases, with 15 bases between the two germline ends. The CDR3 length is 15 residues. Germline CDR1 is MNHEY and CDR2 is SMNVEV (reference sequence). DNA of the CDR3: TGTGCCAGCAGCCTGTCTAGCTATCACTACAATGAGCAGTTCTTC. Amino acid sequence: CASSLSSYHYNEQFF.

This clone was observed a few times. This chain connects TRBV7-9 to TRBJ1-2; maybe TRBD1 (5 bases). Germline V gives CDR1 SEHNR, CDR2 FQNEAQ (reference sequence). The CDR3 spans 14 residues. V lost 1 base and J lost 0, with 6 bases in between. Here the CDR3 DNA reads TGTGCCAGCAGCTTAGAGGGGCCTAACTATGGCTACACCTTC. This gives the protein CASSLEGPNYGYTF.

The chain uses TRBV15 and TRBJ1-2; D possibly corresponds to TRBD1 (5 bases). The germline gives CDR1 LNHNV, CDR2 YYDKDF (reference sequence). The CDR3 loop spans 13 amino acids. V was trimmed by 4 bases and J by 4 bases, leaving 10 bases between them. Here the CDR3 DNA reads TGTGCCACCAGCATCGGGGGTGGCTATGGCTACACCTTC. Translated, it gives CATSIGGGYGYTF. Supplemented by reference TRBV15 and TRBJ1-2, the full variable domain reads DAMVIQNPRYQVTQFGKPVTLSCSQTLNHNVMYWYQQKSSQAPKLLFHYYDKDFNNEADTPDNFQSRRPNTSFCFLDIRSPGLGDTAMYLCATSIGGGYGYTFGSGTRLTVV.

V gene TRBV7-2 combines with J gene TRBJ1-1; no firm D call. Trimming removed 3 bases from V and 8 bases from J, with 10 bases in between. CDR1 and CDR2 from the germline V gene are SGHTA and FQGNSA. The CDR3 is 12 amino acids. Written as DNA, the CDR3 is TGTGCCAGCAGCTTCGAGGTCGGGGAAGCTTTCTTT. Protein product: CASSFEVGEAFF.

The V call is TRBV6-6, the J call TRBJ2-7, with 7 bases aligning to TRBD2. V was clipped by 2 bases and J by 0 bases; unmatched bases: 7. This CDR3 contains 16 residues. CDR1 and CDR2 from the germline V gene are MNHNY and SVGAGI (reference sequence). Written as DNA, the CDR3 is TGTGCCAGCAGTTACATTAGCGGGCCCATCTCCTACGAGCAGTACTTC. This encodes CASSYISGPISYEQYF.

The V gene is TRBV10-2, the J gene TRBJ2-3; TRBD1 is a possible D gene (6 bases). With 3 bases removed from V and 3 bases from J, the gap between germline ends came to 13 bases. The CDR3 consists of 15 residues. Germline V gene data show CDR1 as WSHSY and CDR2 as SAAADI. The CDR3 DNA is TGCGCCAGCAGTGACCTCAGGGGTGGGACAGATACGCAGTATTTT. Translated: CASSDLRGGTDTQYF.